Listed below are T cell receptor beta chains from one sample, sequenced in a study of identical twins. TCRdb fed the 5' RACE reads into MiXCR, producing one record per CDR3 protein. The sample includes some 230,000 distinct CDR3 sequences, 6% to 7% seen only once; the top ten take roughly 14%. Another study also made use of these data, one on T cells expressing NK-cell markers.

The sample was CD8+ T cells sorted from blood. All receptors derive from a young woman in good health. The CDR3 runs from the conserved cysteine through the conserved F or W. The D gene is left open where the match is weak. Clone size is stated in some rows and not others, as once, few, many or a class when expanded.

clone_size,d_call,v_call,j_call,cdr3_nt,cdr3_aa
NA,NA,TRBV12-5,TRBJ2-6,TGTGCTAGTGGTCAAGTTGATGGGGCCAACGTCCTGACTTTC,CASGQVDGANVLTF
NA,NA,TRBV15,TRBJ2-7,TGTGCCACCCATAACCCTGGGGGCCGCACCTACGAGCAGTACTTC,CATHNPGGRTYEQYF
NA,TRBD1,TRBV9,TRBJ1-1,TGTGCCAGCAGCGACGGGACAGGGATTAGGAACACTGAAGCTTTCTTT,CASSDGTGIRNTEAFF
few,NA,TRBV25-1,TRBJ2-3,TGTGCCAGCAGTGTGAGATGGGACACCGATCACTCTAGCACAGATACGCAGTATTTT,CASSVRWDTDHSSTDTQYF
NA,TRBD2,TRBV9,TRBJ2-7,TGTGCCAGCAGCCCCCCAGGGCGGGGAGGGATCGAGCAGTACTTC,CASSPPGRGGIEQYF
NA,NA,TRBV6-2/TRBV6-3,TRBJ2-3,TGTGCCAGCAGTTACTACGAGCCCAGGAGAGTAGATACGCAGTATTTT,CASSYYEPRRVDTQYF
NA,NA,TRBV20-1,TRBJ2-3,TGCAGTGCTAGATCGGCAGAGGCTGACGGCCCGGCTGATACGCAGTATTTT,CSARSAEADGPADTQYF
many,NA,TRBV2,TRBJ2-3,TGTGCCAGCAGTGGCGGCGTAAGCACAGATACGCAGTATTTT,CASSGGVSTDTQYF
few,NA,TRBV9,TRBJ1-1,TGTGCCAGCAGCCCCCAGGGGTCTGAAGCTTTCTTT,CASSPQGSEAFF
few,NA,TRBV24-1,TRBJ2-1,TGTGCCACCAGTGATGTTTGGAACAATGAGCAGTTCTTC,CATSDVWNNEQFF
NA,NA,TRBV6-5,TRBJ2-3,TGTGCCAGCACCAACGCGGATACGCAGTATTTT,CASTNADTQYF
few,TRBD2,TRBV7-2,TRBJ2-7,TGTGCCAGCAGCAAGGGAAGCCTAGCGGGACCTGGGCAGTACTTC,CASSKGSLAGPGQYF
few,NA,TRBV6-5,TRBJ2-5,TGTGCCAGCACGGTAGACCAAGAGACCCAGTACTTC,CASTVDQETQYF
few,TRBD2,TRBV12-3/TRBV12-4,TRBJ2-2,TGTGCCAGCAGGCCGGGGGGAGGGGAGCTGTTTTTT,CASRPGGGELFF
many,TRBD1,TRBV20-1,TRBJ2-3,TGCAGTGCTTCACCCCCGGACAGGGGGCTCGATACGCAGTATTTT,CSASPPDRGLDTQYF
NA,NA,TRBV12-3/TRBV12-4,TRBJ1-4,TGTGCCAGCAGTTTCGGGGGGGCGAGTGAAAAACTGTTTTTT,CASSFGGASEKLFF
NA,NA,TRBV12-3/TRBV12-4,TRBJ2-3,TGTGCATGCAGTTCGCAACTCACACATATGCAGTATTTT,CACSSQLTHMQYF
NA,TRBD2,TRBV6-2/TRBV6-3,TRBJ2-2,TGTGCCAGCAGTCTGCCGGGACTAGCGGGAGTCCCGAGGACCGGGGAGCTGTTTTTT,CASSLPGLAGVPRTGELFF
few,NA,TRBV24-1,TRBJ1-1,TGTGCCAAGACTAAGGATACTAACACTGAAGCTTTCTTT,CAKTKDTNTEAFF
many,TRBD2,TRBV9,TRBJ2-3,TGTGCCAGCAGCGTAGGCGGGAGCCCCACAGATACGCAGTATTTT,CASSVGGSPTDTQYF
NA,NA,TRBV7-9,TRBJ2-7,TGTGCCAGCAGCTTTCGAAGGACACAGGGATGGACCTACGAGCAGTACTTC,CASSFRRTQGWTYEQYF
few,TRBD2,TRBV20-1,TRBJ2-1,TGCAGTGCTAGGACGGGAGGGTGGCACAATGAGCAGTTCTTC,CSARTGGWHNEQFF
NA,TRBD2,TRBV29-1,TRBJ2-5,TGCAGCGTTGTACTAGCGGGTTGGGAGACCCAGTACTTC,CSVVLAGWETQYF
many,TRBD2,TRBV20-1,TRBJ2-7,TGCAGTGCTAGAGATCTGGGACTAGCGCGCTCCTACGAGCAGTACTTC,CSARDLGLARSYEQYF
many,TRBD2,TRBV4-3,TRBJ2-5,TGCGCCAGCAGCCAAGGAGCGGCGTGGGACGGGAGGGGTCGGGAGACCCAGTACTTC,CASSQGAAWDGRGRETQYF
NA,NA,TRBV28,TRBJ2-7,TGTGCCAGCAGTTTTCGGTCGGGGAGGCTTTTCTCCTACGAGCAGTACTTC,CASSFRSGRLFSYEQYF
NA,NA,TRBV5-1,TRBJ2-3,TGCGCCAGCAGCCCATATCAAGCGGATCTCCTTGTTAGCACAGATACGCAGTATTTT,CASSPYQADLLVSTDTQYF
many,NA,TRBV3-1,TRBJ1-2,TGTGCCAGCAGCCAACTGCCGGGGGCGGATGGCTACACCTTC,CASSQLPGADGYTF
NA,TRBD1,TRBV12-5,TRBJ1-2,TGTGCTAGTGACTTTCCTCCGTCGGACAGGGTTGCTACTAACTATGGCTACACCTTC,CASDFPPSDRVATNYGYTF
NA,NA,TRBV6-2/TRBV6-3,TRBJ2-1,TGTGCCAGCAGTCGGATGGCGCACAATGAGCAGTTCTTC,CASSRMAHNEQFF
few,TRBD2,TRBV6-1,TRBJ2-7,TGTGCCAGCAGCGAGAAGTCGGGGGGATCTTACGAGCAGTACTTC,CASSEKSGGSYEQYF
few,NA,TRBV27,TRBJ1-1,TGTGCCAGCAGTTTCGGGCAGGAAGCTTTCTTT,CASSFGQEAFF
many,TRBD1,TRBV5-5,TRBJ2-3,TGTGCCAGCAGCTTTACAGGGGAGACAGATACGCAGTATTTT,CASSFTGETDTQYF
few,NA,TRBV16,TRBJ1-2,TGTGCCAGCAGCGAAGCAGGAAATGGCTACACCTTC,CASSEAGNGYTF
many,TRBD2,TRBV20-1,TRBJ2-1,TGCAGTGCTAGAGATAGACGGACTAGCGGGGTTAATGAGCAGTTCTTC,CSARDRRTSGVNEQFF
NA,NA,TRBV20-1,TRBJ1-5,TGCAGTGCTTATCCTGGCACCCAGCCCCAGCATTTT,CSAYPGTQPQHF
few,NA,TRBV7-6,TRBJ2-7,TGTGCCAGCAGCTTAATAACGGAACCCTGGGGCGAGCAGTACTTC,CASSLITEPWGEQYF
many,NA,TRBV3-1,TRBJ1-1,TGTGCCAGCAGCCCCTCCAGCCGGAGGATTGAAGCTTTCTTT,CASSPSSRRIEAFF